These 8 T cell receptor beta chains were sequenced from one sample in a study of cytomegalovirus exposure and HLA in healthy donors. PCR primers comprised 60 Vbeta and 13 Jbeta primers. Repertoires were generated with immunoSEQ multiplex PCR, while TCRdb's copy carries only in-frame clones and drops some. The table records roughly 250,000 clones, just under 85% of them present only once. Sequenced sample: PBMCs. The receptors derive from a woman aged 40 to 55 in good health and CMV-seropositive.

This clone was found once. This chain connects TRBV5-6 to TRBJ2-5; possible D gene TRBD2, 6 bases. The CDR3 is 15 amino acids. V was shortened by 1 base and J by 5 bases, with 15 bases between the two germline ends. Germline-derived CDR1 and CDR2 are SGHDT and YYEEEE. The CDR3 here is CASSLRQPGVETQYF. Written as DNA, the CDR3 is TGTGCCAGCAGCTTGAGGCAACCGGGGGTGGAGACCCAGTACTTC.

This rearrangement joins TRBV7-9 to TRBJ2-1; TRBD2 is a possible D gene (5 bases). Germline CDR1 reads SEHNR; CDR2 reads FQNEAQ (reference sequence). V lost 5 bases and J lost 8, with 16 bases in between. This CDR3 has 14 amino acids. The chain's CDR3 is CASSQSGVRDEQFF. CDR3 coding DNA: TGTGCCAGCAGCCAAAGCGGAGTCAGAGATGAGCAGTTCTTC.

V usage is TRBV27 and J usage is TRBJ2-7; 8 nucleotides line up with TRBD1. Losses at the gene ends were 9 bases for V and 3 bases for J; bases not matched to a gene: 13. CDR1 is MNHEY and CDR2 is SMNVEV in the germline V gene (reference sequence). This CDR3 region has 15 residues. CDR3 in DNA: TGTGCCAGTAAAATGGACAGGGTTCCCAACTACGAGCAGTACTTC. This codes for CASKMDRVPNYEQYF.

The rearrangement links TRBV27 to TRBJ2-1; 7 bases map to TRBD1. The germline CDR1 and CDR2 sequences are MNHEY and SMNVEV (reference sequence). CDR3 length equals 15 residues. V lost 7 bases to trimming and J lost 0 bases; unmatched junction nucleotides: 6. The CDR3 loop reads CASKPGTDSYNEQFF. The CDR3 region has the DNA TGTGCCAGCAAGCCCGGGACAGACTCCTACAATGAGCAGTTCTTC.

The chain couples TRBV25-1 to TRBJ1-5, with 7 nucleotides matching TRBD1. The CDR3 consists of 15 residues. Germline V gives CDR1 MGHDK, CDR2 SYGVNS. Losses at the gene ends were 4 bases for V and 2 bases for J; bases not matched to a gene: 5. The CDR3 protein is CASSATGVGNQPQHF. The CDR3 bases are TGTGCCAGCAGTGCCACAGGGGTTGGCAATCAGCCCCAGCATTTT.

This chain connects TRBV4-2 to TRBJ2-5, with 7 bases identical to TRBD1. V gave up 5 bases and J gave up 2 bases; unmatched junction bases: 8. The CDR3 spans 15 residues. The germline V gene encodes CDR1 LGHNA and CDR2 YNFKEQ. CDR3 sequence reads: CASSYGSGGQETQYF. CDR3 nucleotide sequence: TGTGCCAGCAGCTACGGGTCAGGGGGTCAAGAGACCCAGTACTTC.

The chain joins TRBV4-2 to TRBJ2-1; the D gene is possibly TRBD2 (5 bases). The CDR3 loop spans 12 amino acids. Per germline, CDR1 LGHNA and CDR2 YNFKEQ. Between the trimmed V and J ends, which lost 4 bases and 6 bases, there was a span of 7 bases. The CDR3 bases are TGTGCCAGCAGCCGAGGAGGCAATGAGCAGTTCTTC. Translated, it gives CASSRGGNEQFF.

The rearrangement uses TRBV29-1 and TRBJ1-3; TRBD1 agrees at 8 bases. The CDR3 contains 12 residues. Trimming cost V 7 bases and J 6 bases; bases outside gene matches: 5. CDR1 and CDR2 from the germline V gene are SQVTM and ANQGSEA. The CDR3 protein is CSARTGLNTIYF. CDR3 nucleotide sequence: TGCAGCGCAAGGACAGGGCTAAACACCATATATTTT. Looking up the rest from reference TRBV29-1 and TRBJ1-3 gives the full variable domain: SAVISQKPSRDICQRGTSLTIQCQVDSQVTMMFWYRQQPGQSLTLIATANQGSEATYESGFVIDKFPISRPNLTFSTLTVSNMSPEDSSIYLCSARTGLNTIYFGEGSWLTVV.